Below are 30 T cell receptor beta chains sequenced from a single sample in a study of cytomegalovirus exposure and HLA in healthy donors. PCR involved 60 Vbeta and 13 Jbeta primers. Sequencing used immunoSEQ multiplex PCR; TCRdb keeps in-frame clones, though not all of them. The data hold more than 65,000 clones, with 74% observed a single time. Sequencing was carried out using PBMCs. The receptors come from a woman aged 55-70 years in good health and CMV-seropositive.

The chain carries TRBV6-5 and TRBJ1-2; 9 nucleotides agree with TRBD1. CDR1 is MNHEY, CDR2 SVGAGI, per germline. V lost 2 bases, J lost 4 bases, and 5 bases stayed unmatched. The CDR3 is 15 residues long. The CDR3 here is CASSYVTGGLYGYTF. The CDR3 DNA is TGTGCCAGCAGTTACGTGACAGGGGGACTCTATGGCTACACCTTC.

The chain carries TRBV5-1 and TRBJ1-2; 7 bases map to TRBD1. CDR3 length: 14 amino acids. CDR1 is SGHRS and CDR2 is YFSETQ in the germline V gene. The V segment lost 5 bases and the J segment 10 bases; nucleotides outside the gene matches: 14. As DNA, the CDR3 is TGCGCCAGCAGAATTTCGACAGGGCTTCCTCTCTACACCTTC. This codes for CASRISTGLPLYTF. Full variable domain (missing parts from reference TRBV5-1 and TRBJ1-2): KAGVTQTPRYLIKTRGQQVTLSCSPISGHRSVSWYQQTPGQGLQFLFEYFSETQRNKGNFPGRFSGRQFSNSRSEMNVSTLELGDSALYLCASRISTGLPLYTFGSGTRLTVV.

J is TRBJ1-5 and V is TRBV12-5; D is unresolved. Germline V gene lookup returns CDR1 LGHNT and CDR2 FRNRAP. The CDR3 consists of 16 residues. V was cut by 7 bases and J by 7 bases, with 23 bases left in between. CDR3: CASALVFAGGGQPQHF. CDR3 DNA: TGTGCTAGTGCCTTGGTATTCGCAGGTGGTGGACAGCCCCAGCATTTT.

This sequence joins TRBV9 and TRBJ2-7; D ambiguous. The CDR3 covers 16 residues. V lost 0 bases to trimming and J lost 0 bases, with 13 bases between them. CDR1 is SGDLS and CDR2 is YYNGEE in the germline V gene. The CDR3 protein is CASSVAFSGDSYEQYF. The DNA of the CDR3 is TGTGCCAGCAGCGTAGCCTTTTCCGGAGACTCCTACGAGCAGTACTTC. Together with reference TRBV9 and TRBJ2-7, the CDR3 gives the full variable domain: DSGVTQTPKHLITATGQRVTLRCSPRSGDLSVYWYQQSLDQGLQFLIQYYNGEERAKGNILERFSAQQFPDLHSELNLSSLELGDSALYFCASSVAFSGDSYEQYFGPGTRLTVT.

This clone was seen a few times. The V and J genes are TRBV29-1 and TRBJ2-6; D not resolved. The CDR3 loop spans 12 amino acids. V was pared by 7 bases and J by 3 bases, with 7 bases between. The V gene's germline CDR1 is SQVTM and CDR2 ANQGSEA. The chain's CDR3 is CSASLGANVLTF. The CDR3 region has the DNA TGCAGCGCCTCACTTGGGGCCAACGTCCTGACTTTC.

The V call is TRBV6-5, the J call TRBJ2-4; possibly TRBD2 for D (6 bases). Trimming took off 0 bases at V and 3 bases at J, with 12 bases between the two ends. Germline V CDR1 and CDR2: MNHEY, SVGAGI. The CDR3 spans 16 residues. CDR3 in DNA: TGTGCCAGCAGTTACTCCGGGGGAGGAGGCAAAAACATTCAGTACTTC. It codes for CASSYSGGGGKNIQYF.

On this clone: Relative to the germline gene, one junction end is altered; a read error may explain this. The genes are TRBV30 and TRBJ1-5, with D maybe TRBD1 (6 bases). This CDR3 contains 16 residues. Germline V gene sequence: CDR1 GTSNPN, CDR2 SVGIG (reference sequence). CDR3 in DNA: TGTGCCCGGAGTGTACCCAGGGGCCTGGGCAATCAGCCCCAGCATTTT. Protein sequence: CARSVPRGLGNQPQHF.

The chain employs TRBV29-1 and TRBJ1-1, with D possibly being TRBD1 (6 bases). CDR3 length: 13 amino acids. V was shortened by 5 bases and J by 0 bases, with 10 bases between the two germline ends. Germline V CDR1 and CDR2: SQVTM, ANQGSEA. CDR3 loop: CSVQGLLNTEAFF. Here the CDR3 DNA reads TGCAGCGTTCAGGGGCTCTTGAACACTGAAGCTTTCTTT.

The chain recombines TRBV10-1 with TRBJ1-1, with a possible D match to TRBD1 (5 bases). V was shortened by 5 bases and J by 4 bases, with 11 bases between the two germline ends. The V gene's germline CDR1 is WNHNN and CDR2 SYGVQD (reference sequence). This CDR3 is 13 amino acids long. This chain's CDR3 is CASSLGRGTEAFF. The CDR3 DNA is TGCGCCAGCAGTCTGGGGCGGGGCACTGAAGCTTTCTTT.

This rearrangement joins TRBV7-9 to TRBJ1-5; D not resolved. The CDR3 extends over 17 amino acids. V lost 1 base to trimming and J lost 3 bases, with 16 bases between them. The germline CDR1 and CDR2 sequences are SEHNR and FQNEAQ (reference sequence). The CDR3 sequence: CASSLGAAGPYNQPQHF. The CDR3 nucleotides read TGTGCCAGCAGCTTAGGGGCAGCTGGGCCTTACAATCAGCCCCAGCATTTT. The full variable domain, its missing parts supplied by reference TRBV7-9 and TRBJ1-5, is DTGVSQNPRHKITKRGQNVTFRCDPISEHNRLYWYRQTLGQGPEFLTYFQNEAQLEKSRLLSDRFSAERPKGSFSTLEIQRTEQGDSAMYLCASSLGAAGPYNQPQHFGDGTRLSIL.

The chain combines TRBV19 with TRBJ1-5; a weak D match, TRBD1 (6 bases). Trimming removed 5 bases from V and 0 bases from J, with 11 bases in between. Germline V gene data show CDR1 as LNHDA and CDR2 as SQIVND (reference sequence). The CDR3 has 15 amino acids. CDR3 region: CASSAAGASNQPQHF. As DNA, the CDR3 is TGTGCCAGTAGTGCTGCGGGGGCTAGCAATCAGCCCCAGCATTTT.

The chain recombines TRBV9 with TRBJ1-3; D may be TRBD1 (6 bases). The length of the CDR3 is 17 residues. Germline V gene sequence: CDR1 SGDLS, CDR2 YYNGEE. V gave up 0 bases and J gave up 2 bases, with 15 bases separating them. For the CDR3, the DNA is TGTGCCAGCAGCGTAGGGTCGGGGGGGCCAACTGGAAACACCATATATTTT. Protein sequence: CASSVGSGGPTGNTIYF.

DNA for the CDR3: TGTGCCAGCAGTGCACAGGGAGCTAACTATGGCTACACCTTC. Its translation is CASSAQGANYGYTF. This sequence joins TRBV6-5 and TRBJ1-2; possible D gene TRBD1, 6 bases. Germline V CDR1 and CDR2: MNHEY, SVGAGI. Trimming removed 5 bases at V and 0 bases at J, with 10 bases between. The CDR3 contains 14 residues.

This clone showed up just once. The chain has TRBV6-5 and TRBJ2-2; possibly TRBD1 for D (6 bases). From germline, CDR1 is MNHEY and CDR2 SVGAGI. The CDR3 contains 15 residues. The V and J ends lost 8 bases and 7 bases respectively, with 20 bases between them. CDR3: CASRLTRGTNGELFF. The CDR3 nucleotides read TGTGCCAGCCGCCTCACCAGGGGAACCAACGGGGAGCTGTTTTTT.

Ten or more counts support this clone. The CDR3 DNA is TGTGCCAGCAGTTTAGGGGGCGGAAACACCATATATTTT. Its translation: CASSLGGGNTIYF. The chain combines TRBV27 with TRBJ1-3; D might be TRBD1 (6 bases). V was clipped by 2 bases and J by 4 bases, with 6 bases between them. The CDR3 length is 13 residues. Germline lookup yields CDR1 MNHEY and CDR2 SMNVEV (reference sequence).

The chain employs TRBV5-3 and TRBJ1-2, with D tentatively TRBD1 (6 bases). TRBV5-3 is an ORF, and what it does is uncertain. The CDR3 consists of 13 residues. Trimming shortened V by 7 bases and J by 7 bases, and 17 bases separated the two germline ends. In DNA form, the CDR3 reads TGTGCCAGATACCCGGGGGGGCGGGGTGGCTACACCTTC. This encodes CARYPGGRGGYTF.

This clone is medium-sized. The CDR3 nucleotides are TGCGCCAGCAGCCGAATAAACAGGGGGCCGAACACTGAAGCTTTCTTT. Amino acids: CASSRINRGPNTEAFF. The rearrangement links TRBV4-1 to TRBJ1-1; 9 nucleotides line up with TRBD1. V was pared by 4 bases and J by 1 base, with 7 bases of the junction left unmatched. There are 16 residues in the CDR3. Looked up from germline, CDR1 is MGHRA and CDR2 is YSYEKL.

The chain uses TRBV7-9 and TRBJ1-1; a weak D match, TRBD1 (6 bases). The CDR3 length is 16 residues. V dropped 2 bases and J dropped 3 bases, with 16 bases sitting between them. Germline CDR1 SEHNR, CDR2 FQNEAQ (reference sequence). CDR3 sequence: CASSLNREGPYTEAFF. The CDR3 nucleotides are TGTGCCAGCAGCTTAAACAGGGAAGGGCCTTACACTGAAGCTTTCTTT. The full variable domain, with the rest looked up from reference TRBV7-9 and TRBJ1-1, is DTGVSQNPRHKITKRGQNVTFRCDPISEHNRLYWYRQTLGQGPEFLTYFQNEAQLEKSRLLSDRFSAERPKGSFSTLEIQRTEQGDSAMYLCASSLNREGPYTEAFFGQGTRLTVV.

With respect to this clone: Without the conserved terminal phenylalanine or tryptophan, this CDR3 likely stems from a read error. In DNA form, the CDR3 reads TGTGCCAGCAGCTTAGTGCGCGGACAGGGAGCAGATACGCAGTATGTT. Amino acids: CASSLVRGQGADTQYV. The V call is TRBV7-6, the J call TRBJ2-3, with TRBD1 matching 8 bases. The germline V gene encodes CDR1 SGHVS and CDR2 FNYEAQ. The CDR3 loop spans 16 amino acids. V lost 1 base, J lost 4 bases, and 7 bases stayed unmatched.

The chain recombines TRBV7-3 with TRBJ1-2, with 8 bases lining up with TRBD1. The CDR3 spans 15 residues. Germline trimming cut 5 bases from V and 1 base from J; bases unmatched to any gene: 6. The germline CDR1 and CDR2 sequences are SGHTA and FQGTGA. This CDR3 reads CASSHGTGDNYGYTF. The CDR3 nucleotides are TGTGCCAGCAGCCACGGGACAGGAGATAACTATGGCTACACCTTC.

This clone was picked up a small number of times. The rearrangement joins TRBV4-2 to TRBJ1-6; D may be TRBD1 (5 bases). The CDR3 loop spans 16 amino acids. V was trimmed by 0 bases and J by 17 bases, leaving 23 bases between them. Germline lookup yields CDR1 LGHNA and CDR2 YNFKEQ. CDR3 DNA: TGTGCCAGCAGCCAAGATTTGGCCCAGGGACTTTCACACATCCACTTT. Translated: CASSQDLAQGLSHIHF.

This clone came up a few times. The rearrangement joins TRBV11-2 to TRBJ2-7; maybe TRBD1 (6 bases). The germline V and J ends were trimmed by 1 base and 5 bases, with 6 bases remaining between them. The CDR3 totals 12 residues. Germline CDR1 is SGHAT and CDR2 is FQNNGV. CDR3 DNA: TGTGCCAGCAGCTTAGGGACAGACGAGCAGTACTTC. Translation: CASSLGTDEQYF. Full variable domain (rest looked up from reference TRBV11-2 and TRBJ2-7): EAGVAQSPRYKIIEKRQSVAFWCNPISGHATLYWYQQILGQGPKLLIQFQNNGVVDDSQLPKDRFSAERLKGVDSTLKIQPAKLEDSAVYLCASSLGTDEQYFGPGTRLTVT.

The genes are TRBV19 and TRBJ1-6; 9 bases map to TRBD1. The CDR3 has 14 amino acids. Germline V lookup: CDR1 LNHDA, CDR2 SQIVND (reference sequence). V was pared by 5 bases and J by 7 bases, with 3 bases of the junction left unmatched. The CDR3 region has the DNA TGTGCCAGTAGTGCGACAGGGGGAAATTCACCCCTCCACTTT. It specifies CASSATGGNSPLHF.

CDR3 protein: CAWGQGRNQPQHF. The CDR3, as DNA: TGTGCCTGGGGTCAGGGGCGCAATCAGCCCCAGCATTTT. This chain joins TRBV30 and TRBJ1-5, with D maybe TRBD1 (6 bases). Germline V CDR1 and CDR2: GTSNPN, SVGIG (reference sequence). The CDR3 is 13 residues long. Trimming cost V 5 bases and J 2 bases, with 10 bases left between them.

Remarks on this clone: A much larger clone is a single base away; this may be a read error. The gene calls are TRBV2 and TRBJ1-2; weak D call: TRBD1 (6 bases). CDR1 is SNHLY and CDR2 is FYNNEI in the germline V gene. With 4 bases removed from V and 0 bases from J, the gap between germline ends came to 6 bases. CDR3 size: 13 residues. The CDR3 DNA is TGTGCCAGCAGTGGGACAGCTAACTATGGCTACACCTTC. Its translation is CASSGTANYGYTF.

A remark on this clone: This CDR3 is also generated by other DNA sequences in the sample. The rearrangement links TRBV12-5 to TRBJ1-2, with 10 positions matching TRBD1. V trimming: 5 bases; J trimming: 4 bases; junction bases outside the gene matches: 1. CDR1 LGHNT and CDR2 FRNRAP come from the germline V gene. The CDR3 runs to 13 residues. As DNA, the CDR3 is TGTGCTAGTGGTCGGACAGGGGGCTATGGCTACACCTTC. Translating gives CASGRTGGYGYTF.

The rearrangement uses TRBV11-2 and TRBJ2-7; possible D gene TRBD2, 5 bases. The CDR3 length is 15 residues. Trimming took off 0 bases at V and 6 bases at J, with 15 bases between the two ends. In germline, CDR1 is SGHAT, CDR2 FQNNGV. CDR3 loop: CASSLEGGRRLEQYF. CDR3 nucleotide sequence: TGTGCCAGCAGCTTAGAAGGTGGGAGAAGGCTCGAGCAGTACTTC.

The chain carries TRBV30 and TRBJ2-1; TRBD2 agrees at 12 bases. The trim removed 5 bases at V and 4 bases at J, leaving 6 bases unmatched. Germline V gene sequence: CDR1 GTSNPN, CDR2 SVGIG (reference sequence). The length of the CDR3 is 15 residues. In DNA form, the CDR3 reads TGTGCCTGGGGGCGGGGGACTAGCGGGTACAATGAGCAGTTCTTC. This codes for CAWGRGTSGYNEQFF.

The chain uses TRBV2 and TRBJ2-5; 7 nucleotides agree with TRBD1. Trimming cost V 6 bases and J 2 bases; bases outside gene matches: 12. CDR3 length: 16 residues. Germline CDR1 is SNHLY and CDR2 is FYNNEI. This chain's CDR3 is CASRTPRDRYQETQYF. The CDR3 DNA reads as TGTGCCAGCAGAACCCCCAGGGACAGATATCAAGAGACCCAGTACTTC.

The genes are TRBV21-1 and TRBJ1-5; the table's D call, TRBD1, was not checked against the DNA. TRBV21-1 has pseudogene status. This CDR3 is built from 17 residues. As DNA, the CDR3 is TGTGCCAGCAGCAAAGCGCGGGACAGATATAGCAATCAGCCCCAGCATTTT. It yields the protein CASSKARDRYSNQPQHF.